What follows describes a single TCR beta chain. The sample is drawn from a study of T-cell memory formation after mild COVID-19. TCRdb analysed the 5' RACE reads with MiXCR anew, one entry per CDR3 protein. In the table there are hundreds of thousands of distinct CDR3 sequences, roughly 20% of which are singletons. Trimming cost V 7 bases and J 5 bases; bases outside gene matches: 9. The CDR3 covers 14 residues. Per the germline V gene, CDR1 is SNHLY and CDR2 is FYNNEI. The V call is TRBV2, the J call TRBJ2-5; 8 nucleotides agree with TRBD1. The sequenced material came from PBMCs or a T cell subset sorted from them (not recorded which). This TCR derives from an adult woman who had mild COVID-19 (a few samples of this study predate the infection). Cell type and time point are not known. The CDR3 is CASTGQGARETQYF. CDR3 coding DNA: TGTGCCAGCACGGGGCAGGGGGCTAGGGAGACCCAGTACTTC.